These 17 T cell receptor beta chains originate from one sample sequenced in a study of blood T cell repertoires in COVID-19. The repertoire was sequenced with immunoSEQ multiplex PCR; TCRdb's copy has only in-frame clones and lacks some. Among some 530,000 clones listed, 80% to 90% were seen once. The sample comprised PBMCs or T cells enriched from blood (not recorded which). The receptors originated from a woman aged 55 to 70 who had recovered from COVID-19.

The V and J genes are TRBV29-1 and TRBJ1-4, with D possibly being TRBD1 (5 bases). The CDR3 has 11 residues. Trimming cost V 7 bases and J 12 bases, with 15 bases left between them. The V gene's germline CDR1 is SQVTM and CDR2 ANQGSEA. The DNA of the CDR3 is TGCAGCGCACGAGCGGGGGAGGAACTGTTTTTT. Amino acids: CSARAGEELFF. Full variable domain (outside the CDR3, taken from reference TRBV29-1 and TRBJ1-4): SAVISQKPSRDICQRGTSLTIQCQVDSQVTMMFWYRQQPGQSLTLIATANQGSEATYESGFVIDKFPISRPNLTFSTLTVSNMSPEDSSIYLCSARAGEELFFGSGTQLSVL.

This chain uses TRBV19 with TRBJ1-4, with D perhaps TRBD1 (6 bases). Germline CDR1 and CDR2: LNHDA and SQIVND (reference sequence). V lost 1 base and J 7 bases, leaving 13 bases between the germline ends. This CDR3 is built from 15 residues. The DNA of the CDR3 is TGTGCCAGTAGTATAGTCGACAGGAATTCTGAAAAACTGTTTTTT. The encoded protein is CASSIVDRNSEKLFF.

This clone was seen only once. V gene TRBV4-1 combines with J gene TRBJ1-6; 8 nucleotides match TRBD1. The germline gives CDR1 MGHRA, CDR2 YSYEKL. The CDR3 is 14 residues long. The V segment lost 6 bases and the J segment 5 bases; nucleotides outside the gene matches: 3. CDR3 nucleotide sequence: TGCGCCAGCAGACGGACAGGGAATAATTCACCCCTCCACTTT. This codes for CASRRTGNNSPLHF.

V usage is TRBV27 and J usage is TRBJ2-1, with 7 bases aligning to TRBD1. Germline trimming cut 1 base from V and 4 bases from J; bases unmatched to any gene: 1. CDR3 length: 14 amino acids. The V gene's germline CDR1 is MNHEY and CDR2 SMNVEV (reference sequence). CDR3 residues: CASSLWGQYNEQFF. In DNA, the CDR3 is TGTGCCAGCAGTTTATGGGGACAGTACAATGAGCAGTTCTTC.

The rearrangement links TRBV5-5 to TRBJ2-7, with D perhaps matching TRBD2 (7 bases). This CDR3 is 18 amino acids long. The V gene's germline CDR1 is SGHKS and CDR2 YYEKEE (reference sequence). Trimming took off 3 bases at V and 0 bases at J, with 22 bases between the two ends. CDR3 nucleotides: TGTGCCAGCAGCTCTCTCGGGAGGCAGGGGAGACTCTCCTACGAGCAGTACGTC. It yields the protein CASSSLGRQGRLSYEQYV.

This chain uses TRBV10-3 with TRBJ1-2; D call uncertain. CDR3 length equals 13 residues. V lost 3 bases, J lost 3 bases, and 8 bases lay in between. The germline V gene encodes CDR1 ENHRY and CDR2 SYGVKD. Written as DNA, the CDR3 is TGTGCCATCAGTGATGAGACTTACTATGGCTACACCTTC. Protein: CAISDETYYGYTF.

The chain carries TRBV6-2 or TRBV6-3 and TRBJ1-1; tentative D call: TRBD1 (6 bases). This CDR3 comprises 12 residues. V was trimmed by 3 bases and J by 5 bases, leaving 7 bases between them. The V gene's germline CDR1 is MNHEY and CDR2 SVGEGT. The CDR3 sequence: CASSYTGTEAFF. The CDR3 DNA is TGTGCCAGCAGTTATACAGGGACTGAAGCTTTCTTT.

This clone was seen just once. The chain is built from TRBV5-1 and TRBJ1-1, with a tentative D call TRBD1 (6 bases). V lost 4 bases to trimming and J lost 4 bases, with 14 bases between them. Germline V gene sequence: CDR1 SGHRS, CDR2 YFSETQ. The CDR3 spans 14 residues. For the CDR3, the DNA is TGCGCCAGCAGCGTCAGGGGTGGTAGCACTGAAGCTTTCTTT. It is translated as CASSVRGGSTEAFF.

This clone was recorded once. The chain combines TRBV27 with TRBJ1-1; 7 nucleotides match TRBD1. Germline CDR1 MNHEY, CDR2 SMNVEV (reference sequence). The CDR3 consists of 14 residues. Trimming at V came to 5 bases and at J to 5 bases, leaving 8 bases not matched to a gene. CDR3 DNA sequence: TGTGCCAGCAGTGGGGGACAGTGGAGGACTGAAGCTTTCTTT. Translation gives CASSGGQWRTEAFF.

The V gene is TRBV28, the J gene TRBJ1-2; D is possibly TRBD1 (5 bases). Trimming stripped 6 bases from V and 1 base from J, with 18 bases between. This CDR3 contains 16 residues. In germline, CDR1 is MDHEN, CDR2 SYDVKM. This chain's CDR3 is CASSRSSLGHNYGYTF. The CDR3 DNA follows: TGTGCCAGCAGCCGCTCCTCTCTAGGACATAACTATGGCTACACCTTC.

V gene TRBV7-6 combines with J gene TRBJ1-1; no firm D call. Germline CDR1 reads SGHVS; CDR2 reads FNYEAQ. V was trimmed by 7 bases and J by 4 bases, leaving 16 bases between them. The CDR3 contains 14 residues. CDR3: CASTPTKVGTEAFF. CDR3 nucleotide sequence: TGTGCCAGCACCCCAACTAAGGTTGGCACTGAAGCTTTCTTT.

This rearrangement joins TRBV18 to TRBJ2-7; the D gene is possibly TRBD1 (5 bases). This CDR3 contains 15 residues. The V gene's germline CDR1 is KGHSH and CDR2 LQKENI. Trimming took 5 bases from V and 0 from J, leaving 14 bases between them. The CDR3 spells CASSIKTVSSYEQYF. Written as DNA, the CDR3 is TGTGCCAGCTCAATTAAGACAGTAAGCTCCTACGAGCAGTACTTC.

CDR3 sequence reads: CASSLGAQTVNIQYF. The CDR3 nucleotides read TGCGCCAGCAGCTTAGGGGCCCAGACGGTAAACATTCAGTACTTC. The V call is TRBV5-1, the J call TRBJ2-4, with a tentative D call TRBD1 (5 bases). The V end was cut by 2 bases, the J end by 6 bases, with 15 bases between. The germline CDR1 and CDR2 sequences are SGHRS and YFSETQ. The CDR3 length is 15 residues. Using reference TRBV5-1 and TRBJ2-4 for the parts outside the CDR3, the full variable domain is KAGVTQTPRYLIKTRGQQVTLSCSPISGHRSVSWYQQTPGQGLQFLFEYFSETQRNKGNFPGRFSGRQFSNSRSEMNVSTLELGDSALYLCASSLGAQTVNIQYFGAGTRLSVL.

Details on this clone: The sample holds other DNA sequences that translate to the same CDR3. The chain has TRBV7-2 and TRBJ2-3, with a tentative D call TRBD2 (7 bases). CDR1 is SGHTA and CDR2 is FQGNSA in the germline V gene. The CDR3 totals 14 residues. Trimming shortened V by 3 bases and J by 4 bases, and 11 bases separated the two germline ends. The CDR3 nucleotides read TGTGCCAGCAGCTTTGGGGGGGGCCCAGATACGCAGTATTTT. This gives the protein CASSFGGGPDTQYF.

The rearrangement uses TRBV19 and TRBJ1-2, with a tentative D call TRBD1 (5 bases). CDR1 is LNHDA, CDR2 SQIVND, per germline (reference sequence). The CDR3 extends over 14 amino acids. Trimming cost V 0 bases and J 4 bases, with 9 bases left between them. The CDR3 sequence is CASSIEGQAYGYTF. The CDR3 nucleotides read TGTGCCAGTAGTATAGAGGGGCAAGCCTATGGCTACACCTTC.

The rearrangement links TRBV10-3 to TRBJ2-3; the match to TRBD2 covers 12 bases. CDR1 is ENHRY, CDR2 SYGVKD, per germline. After removal of 7 bases from V and 4 bases from J, the junction contained 3 bases not matched to a gene. The CDR3 has 14 amino acids. For the CDR3, the DNA is TGTGCCATCACCAGGACTAGCGGGGCAGATACGCAGTATTTT. Translated, it gives CAITRTSGADTQYF.

This clone turned up a few times. The chain joins TRBV2 to TRBJ1-1; possible D gene TRBD1, 6 bases. The CDR3 sequence is 14 residues long. CDR1 SNHLY and CDR2 FYNNEI come from the germline V gene. V gave up 2 bases and J gave up 4 bases, with 11 bases separating them. DNA for the CDR3: TGTGCCAGCAGTGAAAGGGGGAGGGGCACTGAAGCTTTCTTT. Its translation: CASSERGRGTEAFF.